The present T cell receptor beta chain was sequenced within a study of blood T cell repertoires in COVID-19. Study as a whole: Collection of acute and convalescent COVID-19 samples took place in the United States, Italy and Spain.

The repertoire was sequenced with immunoSEQ multiplex PCR; TCRdb's copy has only in-frame clones and lacks some. This table holds a few hundred thousand clones, about 90% found once. Categorization into cohorts depended on clinical history that participants reported. Recovered status applied to Cohort 3 donors who had two consecutive negative PCRs. It also applied to those with clearance or with symptom resolution. This CDR3 comprises 15 residues. CDR1 is MNHEY, CDR2 SMNVEV, per germline (reference sequence). Trimming left V 6 bases short and J 5 bases short, with 17 bases between. Sequencing was done on a sample of PBMCs or T cells enriched from blood (not recorded which). The V call is TRBV27, the J call TRBJ1-5; D not certain. This TCR was sampled from a woman aged 25-40 years who had recovered from COVID-19. This chain's CDR3 is CASRPTGRAHQPQHF. CDR3 bases: TGTGCCAGCAGACCGACCGGGAGGGCTCATCAGCCCCAGCATTTT.